One sample yielded the 23 T cell receptor beta chains listed below, sequenced in a study of T cells in Graves' hyperthyroidism and ophthalmopathy. Amplification targeted TCR beta CDR3 regions from RNA transcripts. Carried out on the TCR CDR3, a first-round RT-PCR used the HTBI primer set. From the multiplex PCR reads, TCRdb called clonotypes with MiXCR, one entry per CDR3 protein. The sample comprises fewer than 750,000 distinct CDR3 sequences, approximately 14% of which are singletons, and 4.3% rests with the top ten. Sequenced sample: blood. The source is a middle-aged woman with Graves' ophthalmopathy.

This clonotype was detected many times. The gene calls are TRBV20-1 and TRBJ2-7; 10 nucleotides match TRBD1. The CDR3 extends over 14 amino acids. The V gene end was trimmed by 5 bases and the J gene end by 2 bases; junction bases not matched to a gene: 6. Germline-derived CDR1 and CDR2 are DFQATT and SNEGSKA (reference sequence). This CDR3 is CSARRDRGAYEQYF. Here the CDR3 DNA reads TGCAGTGCTCGCCGGGACAGGGGCGCCTACGAGCAGTACTTC.

The chain has TRBV6-4 and TRBJ2-7; the D gene could be TRBD1 or TRBD2 (5 bases each). CDR1 and CDR2 from the germline V gene are MRHNA and SNTAGT. This CDR3 has 13 amino acids. The V and J ends lost 6 bases and 3 bases respectively, with 12 bases between them. CDR3 region: CASRRDVRYEQYF. The CDR3 DNA reads TGTGCCAGCAGGAGGGACGTCCGCTACGAGCAGTACTTC.

This clonotype was detected ten times or more. CDR3 coding DNA: TGTGCCAGCAGCTCAGGCCCATACGTAGCCAAAAACATTCAGTACTTC. Its protein product is CASSSGPYVAKNIQYF. The genes are TRBV3-1 and TRBJ2-4; the D is unclear. CDR3 length: 16 residues. Trimming pared 5 bases from V and 0 bases from J, leaving 14 bases between. Germline-derived CDR1 and CDR2 are LGHDT and YNNKEL (reference sequence).

This clonotype was counted many times. The CDR3 nucleotides read TGCAGCGTGACCGTGAACACTGAAGCTTTCTTT. Its translation is CSVTVNTEAFF. This chain links TRBV29-1 with TRBJ1-1; D gene ambiguous. The germline V and J ends were trimmed by 6 bases and 0 bases, with 5 bases remaining between them. Per the germline V gene, CDR1 is SQVTM and CDR2 is ANQGSEA. The CDR3 has 11 amino acids.

This clonotype showed up many times. The chain uses TRBV5-1 and TRBJ2-6, with D hard to call. This CDR3 has 16 amino acids. V was clipped by 0 bases and J by 0 bases, with 7 bases between them. In germline, CDR1 is SGHRS, CDR2 YFSETQ. The CDR3 DNA is TGCGCCAGCAGCTTGGCCGGCATCTCTGGGGCCAACGTCCTGACTTTC. Translating it yields CASSLAGISGANVLTF.

This clonotype was seen ten or more times. J is TRBJ2-5 and V is TRBV2; TRBD1 is a possible D gene (6 bases). Per germline, CDR1 SNHLY and CDR2 FYNNEI. Trimming took 8 bases from V and 2 from J, leaving 9 bases between them. This CDR3 comprises 12 residues. The CDR3 is CASGTLQETQYF. The CDR3 nucleotides read TGTGCCAGCGGGACACTACAAGAGACCCAGTACTTC.

This clonotype was observed at least ten times. The chain recombines TRBV12-3 or TRBV12-4 with TRBJ1-2, with a possible D match to TRBD1 (5 bases). Trimming took off 3 bases at V and 4 bases at J, with 12 bases between the two ends. This CDR3 has 14 amino acids. In DNA form, the CDR3 reads TGTGCCAGCAGTTTTGGGGGTGCCCGCTATGGCTACACCTTC. Translated, it gives CASSFGGARYGYTF.

This clonotype was observed at least ten times. The CDR3 loop reads CASSGELAGGYEQYF. The CDR3 DNA follows: TGTGCCAGCAGCGGCGAACTAGCGGGAGGATACGAGCAGTACTTC. The V call is TRBV28, the J call TRBJ2-7; 12 nucleotides match TRBD2. The CDR3 sequence is 15 residues long. J lost 4 bases, V lost 6 bases, and 7 bases had no gene match. Germline assignment: CDR1 MDHEN and CDR2 SYDVKM.

The chain has TRBV27 and TRBJ2-1; D is unresolved. Germline CDR1 is MNHEY and CDR2 is SMNVEV (reference sequence). Trimming cost V 8 bases and J 4 bases, with 9 bases left between them. The CDR3 spans 12 residues. The CDR3 DNA reads as TGTGCCAGCGGCGGCGGTTACAATGAGCAGTTCTTC. Its protein product is CASGGGYNEQFF.

This clonotype was observed at least ten times. The CDR3 loop reads CASRGQASNQPQHF. For the CDR3, the DNA is TGTGCCAGTAGGGGACAGGCAAGCAATCAGCCCCAGCATTTT. This chain links TRBV19 with TRBJ1-5; 8 nucleotides agree with TRBD1. Germline CDR1 and CDR2: LNHDA and SQIVND (reference sequence). After removal of 6 bases from V and 1 base from J, the junction contained 2 bases not matched to a gene. The CDR3 has 14 amino acids.

This clonotype occurred many times. The chain carries TRBV12-3 or TRBV12-4 and TRBJ2-5; D call uncertain. The CDR3 is 16 residues long. V lost 1 base and J 0 bases, leaving 12 bases between the germline ends. CDR3: CASSLGYLGYQETQYF. CDR3 nucleotide sequence: TGTGCCAGCAGTTTAGGTTACCTAGGGTACCAAGAGACCCAGTACTTC.

There are many counts of this clonotype. The chain is built from TRBV20-1 and TRBJ2-7; the D gene is possibly TRBD2 (6 bases). The germline gives CDR1 DFQATT, CDR2 SNEGSKA (reference sequence). The length of the CDR3 is 15 residues. V was trimmed by 5 bases and J by 4 bases, leaving 21 bases between them. CDR3 nucleotide sequence: TGCAGTGCTCAAGCCCCGACTAGAGGGAAGTACGAGCAGTACTTC. Protein product: CSAQAPTRGKYEQYF.

This rearrangement joins TRBV28 to TRBJ1-5; D perhaps matches TRBD1 (5 bases). V lost 3 bases and J 3 bases, leaving 12 bases between the germline ends. Germline values: CDR1 MDHEN, CDR2 SYDVKM. CDR3 size: 15 residues. CDR3 nucleotide sequence: TGTGCCAGCAGTTTCTATCCGACAGACAATCAGCCCCAGCATTTT. Encoded protein: CASSFYPTDNQPQHF.

This clonotype was observed at least ten times. This chain links TRBV6-1 with TRBJ2-3; 8 positions match TRBD2. Germline V gene data show CDR1 as MNHNS and CDR2 as SASEGT. V shed 3 bases, J shed 1 base, and the junction held 3 bases outside the gene matches. CDR3 length: 15 amino acids. CDR3 region: CASSDATSGTDTQYF. Written as DNA, the CDR3 is TGTGCCAGCAGTGACGCGACTAGCGGCACAGATACGCAGTATTTT.

This clonotype was seen at least ten times. This sequence joins TRBV6-2 or TRBV6-3 and TRBJ2-7; tentatively, D is TRBD1 (6 bases). V shed 7 bases and J shed 4 bases, with 20 bases lying between them. Germline CDR1 and CDR2: MNHEY and SVGEGT. This CDR3 contains 15 residues. The CDR3 sequence is CASNWRATGPYEQYF. For the CDR3, the DNA is TGTGCCAGCAATTGGCGGGCGACAGGACCTTACGAGCAGTACTTC.

This clonotype was picked up many times. The CDR3: CATSDGQYGNYGYTF. CDR3 sequence (DNA): TGTGCCACCAGTGACGGACAGTACGGGAACTATGGCTACACCTTC. The J gene is TRBJ1-2, the V gene TRBV24-1; TRBD1 is a possible D gene (6 bases). The CDR3 covers 15 residues. Germline values: CDR1 KGHDR, CDR2 SFDVKD. The V gene lost 4 bases and the J gene lost 2 bases, with 13 bases spanning the gap.

This chain links TRBV20-1 with TRBJ2-4, with 9 bases that match TRBD2. Losses at the gene ends were 6 bases for V and 0 bases for J; bases not matched to a gene: 15. The CDR3 spans 18 residues. Germline CDR1 is DFQATT and CDR2 is SNEGSKA (reference sequence). CDR3 coding DNA: TGCAGTGCGCCCATCCCGGGACTAGCTCCGCTAGCCAAAAACATTCAGTACTTC. Its translation is CSAPIPGLAPLAKNIQYF.

This clonotype was picked up many times. The chain employs TRBV28 and TRBJ2-5; D is perhaps TRBD2 (5 bases). V lost 11 bases and J 1 base, leaving 14 bases between the germline ends. The germline V gene has CDR1 MDHEN and CDR2 SYDVKM. The CDR3 sequence is 13 residues long. CDR3 region: CAGGLHGQETQYF. Here the CDR3 DNA reads TGTGCCGGCGGACTGCACGGCCAAGAGACCCAGTACTTC. Based on the CDR3 plus reference TRBV28 and TRBJ2-5, the full variable domain is DVKVTQSSRYLVKRTGEKVFLECVQDMDHENMFWYRQDPGLGLRLIYFSYDVKMKEKGDIPEGYSVSREKKERFSLILESASTNQTSMYLCAGGLHGQETQYFGPGTRLLVL.

This clonotype was picked up a small number of times. The chain uses TRBV4-1 and TRBJ1-2; tentative D call: TRBD1 (6 bases). The ends were cut back, 0 bases at V and 7 bases at J, with 18 bases in the middle. Germline CDR1 MGHRA, CDR2 YSYEKL. This CDR3 has 16 amino acids. CDR3 sequence reads: CASSQEVSEQGSGYTF. The CDR3 bases are TGCGCCAGCAGCCAAGAGGTCTCGGAACAGGGTAGTGGCTACACCTTC.

There are a few counts of this clonotype. CDR3 residues: CASSLVGEGQETQYF. The CDR3 coding sequence is TGTGCCAGCAGCTTAGTTGGTGAGGGCCAAGAGACCCAGTACTTC. The rearrangement uses TRBV7-9 and TRBJ2-5; D perhaps matches TRBD2 (5 bases). CDR3 size: 15 residues. Trimming pared 1 base from V and 1 base from J, leaving 10 bases between. From germline, CDR1 is SEHNR and CDR2 FQNEAQ (reference sequence).

The chain couples TRBV24-1 to TRBJ2-7; 11 bases are shared with TRBD2. Germline assignment: CDR1 KGHDR and CDR2 SFDVKD. V shed 4 bases and J 6 bases; nucleotides not matched to a gene: 13. The CDR3 runs to 17 residues. CDR3: CATSDSRLAGGLGEQYF. CDR3 in DNA: TGTGCCACCAGTGACTCCAGGCTAGCGGGAGGATTAGGCGAGCAGTACTTC.

The V gene is TRBV6-5, the J gene TRBJ1-5, with D perhaps TRBD1 (6 bases). CDR3 length equals 15 residues. V lost 0 bases to trimming and J lost 6 bases, with 12 bases between them. Germline CDR1 MNHEY, CDR2 SVGAGI. The CDR3 nucleotides are TGTGCCAGCAGTTACTCGATGGGGGCTACTCAGCCCCAGCATTTT. Amino acids: CASSYSMGATQPQHF.

This clonotype turned up a few times. The V gene is TRBV3-1, the J gene TRBJ1-1; D might be TRBD1 (5 bases). The CDR3 has 13 amino acids. Deletions cut 6 bases from V and 7 bases from J, with 15 bases between. Germline lookup yields CDR1 LGHDT and CDR2 YNNKEL (reference sequence). DNA for the CDR3: TGTGCCAGCAGGGAGAGGGGTGGACTTGAAGCTTTCTTT. It specifies CASRERGGLEAFF. The full variable domain, in which reference TRBV3-1 and TRBJ1-1 provide the parts outside the CDR3, is DTAVSQTPKYLVTQMGNDKSIKCEQNLGHDTMYWYKQDSKKFLKIMFSYNNKELIINETVPNRFSPKSPDKAHLNLHINSLELGDSAVYFCASRERGGLEAFFGQGTRLTVV.